A single sample gave rise to the 13 T cell receptor beta chains below, sequenced in a study of cytomegalovirus exposure and HLA in healthy donors. A multiplex PCR was run with 60 Vbeta primers and 13 Jbeta primers. Sequenced by immunoSEQ multiplex PCR; TCRdb stores in-frame clones only, minus some. The data hold 60,000 to 85,000 clones, with about three quarters observed a single time. Sequencing was done on a sample of PBMCs. The receptors here all came from a male donor in good health and CMV-seropositive.

The rearrangement uses TRBV5-8 and TRBJ2-3, with 7 nucleotides matching TRBD1. Germline CDR1 reads SGHTS; CDR2 reads YDEGEE. CDR3 length: 16 residues. J was trimmed by 3 bases and V by 0 bases; bases with no gene match: 7. The CDR3 DNA is TGTGCCAGCAGCTTGGAACAGGGGCTACCTACAGATACGCAGTATTTT. Protein: CASSLEQGLPTDTQYF.

This clone occurred a few times. The chain employs TRBV9 and TRBJ2-5; the D gene is possibly TRBD1 (5 bases). The germline CDR1 and CDR2 sequences are SGDLS and YYNGEE. The CDR3 runs to 16 residues. V was cut by 3 bases and J by 4 bases, with 19 bases left in between. DNA of the CDR3: TGTGCCAGCAGCGAGGGGCGAGGCCGGAGACGAGAGACCCAGTACTTC. It codes for CASSEGRGRRRETQYF.

The CDR3 loop is CASRTGHNNYGYTF. The CDR3 DNA sequence: TGTGCCAGCAGGACCGGACACAATAACTATGGCTACACCTTC. V and J are TRBV28 and TRBJ1-2; tentatively, D is TRBD1 (5 bases). The CDR3 covers 14 residues. Germline V gene data show CDR1 as MDHEN and CDR2 as SYDVKM. Trimming took 6 bases from V and 1 from J, leaving 12 bases between them.

V is TRBV10-3 and J is TRBJ2-3; 11 bases agree with TRBD2. CDR1 is ENHRY and CDR2 is SYGVKD in the germline V gene. This CDR3 region has 16 residues. V was pared by 3 bases and J by 3 bases, with 5 bases of the junction left unmatched. Here the CDR3 DNA reads TGTGCCATCAGTGAAACTAGCGGGGGAATAACAGATACGCAGTATTTT. Amino acids: CAISETSGGITDTQYF.

V and J are TRBV19 and TRBJ1-1; possibly TRBD1 for D (6 bases). The CDR3 length is 13 residues. Trimming took off 7 bases at V and 4 bases at J, with 13 bases between the two ends. Germline assignment: CDR1 LNHDA and CDR2 SQIVND (reference sequence). The CDR3 here is CASKDTGITEAFF. In DNA, the CDR3 is TGTGCCAGTAAAGATACAGGGATCACTGAAGCTTTCTTT.

This chain uses TRBV7-2 with TRBJ1-1; TRBD1 matches at 8 bases. V trimming: 4 bases; J trimming: 4 bases; junction bases outside the gene matches: 14. Germline CDR1 reads SGHTA; CDR2 reads FQGNSA. This CDR3 comprises 17 residues. CDR3 sequence: CASSSKRTGKVSTEAFF. The CDR3 nucleotides read TGTGCCAGCAGCTCAAAGCGGACAGGGAAAGTGAGCACTGAAGCTTTCTTT.

This clone was picked up a small number of times. The chain couples TRBV19 to TRBJ1-1, with a weak D call TRBD1 (5 bases). The CDR3 contains 13 residues. The V and J ends lost 2 bases and 5 bases respectively, with 9 bases between them. In germline, CDR1 is LNHDA, CDR2 SQIVND (reference sequence). CDR3 region: CASSIYRGTEAFF. The CDR3 DNA reads TGTGCCAGTAGTATATATAGGGGAACTGAAGCTTTCTTT.

This clone was seen once. The chain links TRBV6-1 to TRBJ2-1, with D perhaps TRBD1 (6 bases). The CDR3 runs 12 residues. Between the trimmed V and J ends, which lost 6 bases and 4 bases, there was a span of 7 bases. CDR1 and CDR2 from the germline V gene are MNHNS and SASEGT. The CDR3, as DNA: TGTGCCAGCAGAGGACAGTACAATGAGCAGTTCTTC. Encoded protein: CASRGQYNEQFF.

This chain connects TRBV5-4 to TRBJ1-3; 8 positions agree with TRBD1. Germline CDR1 is SGHNT and CDR2 is YYREEE (reference sequence). V was clipped by 4 bases and J by 4 bases; unmatched bases: 16. The CDR3 totals 18 residues. The CDR3 loop reads CASSVTPLLTGDGNTIYF. The DNA of the CDR3 is TGTGCCAGCAGCGTAACCCCTCTCCTGACAGGGGACGGAAACACCATATATTTT.

This rearrangement joins TRBV2 to TRBJ2-2; 7 bases fit TRBD1. Germline CDR1 SNHLY, CDR2 FYNNEI. The ends lost 4 bases at V and 10 bases at J; junction bases unmatched: 6. This CDR3 comprises 13 residues. CDR3 sequence (DNA): TGTGCCAGCAGTGGGACCGGGACAGTGGAGCTGTTTTTT. Its translation is CASSGTGTVELFF.

The chain carries TRBV5-5 and TRBJ1-1, with a tentative D call TRBD1 (6 bases). The CDR3 covers 15 residues. V was clipped by 5 bases and J by 1 base, with 15 bases between them. Germline V lookup: CDR1 SGHKS, CDR2 YYEKEE (reference sequence). The CDR3 loop is CASRTSGTTNTEAFF. The DNA for the CDR3 is TGTGCCAGCAGAACCTCCGGGACAACGAACACTGAAGCTTTCTTT.

The chain joins TRBV7-6 to TRBJ2-5; 16 positions agree with TRBD2. The CDR3 has 18 amino acids. The germline CDR1 and CDR2 sequences are SGHVS and FNYEAQ. Trimming at V came to 4 bases and at J to 2 bases, leaving 7 bases not matched to a gene. CDR3 nucleotides: TGTGCCAGCAGCTCGGGACTAGCGGGAGGGCGGAGACAAGAGACCCAGTACTTC. This sequence encodes CASSSGLAGGRRQETQYF.

Comments on this clone: This sample also contains other DNA sequences that code for the same CDR3. The genes are TRBV5-4 and TRBJ2-5; D call uncertain. The CDR3 contains 14 residues. In germline, CDR1 is SGHNT, CDR2 YYREEE (reference sequence). V lost 2 bases, J lost 0 bases, and 8 bases lay in between. CDR3: CASSFISYQETQYF. The CDR3 DNA reads TGTGCCAGCAGCTTTATTAGTTACCAAGAGACCCAGTACTTC.